These 21 T cell receptor beta chains came from one sample sequenced in a study of shared clonotypes between healthy human individuals. Clones were sequenced by immunoSEQ multiplex PCR, and TCRdb holds only the in-frame ones, with some missing. The sample yields some 530,000 clones, approximately 84% seen once. The material sequenced was PBMCs. The receptor source for this set is a woman aged 35 to 49 in good health. Some clones in this sample may be carry-over from other donors' samples.

The chain links TRBV18 to TRBJ1-4; a possible D gene is TRBD1 (6 bases). V lost 5 bases to trimming and J lost 8 bases, with 15 bases between them. Looked up from germline, CDR1 is KGHSH and CDR2 is LQKENI. The CDR3 covers 14 residues. CDR3 sequence (DNA): TGTGCCAGCTCATCGGGACAAGAAGGGGAAAAACTGTTTTTT. It translates to CASSSGQEGEKLFF. The complete variable domain, with remaining parts taken from reference TRBV18 and TRBJ1-4, reads NAGVMQNPRHLVRRRGQEARLRCSPMKGHSHVYWYRQLPEEGLKFMVYLQKENIIDESGMPKERFSAEFPKEGPSILRIQQVVRGDSAAYFCASSSGQEGEKLFFGSGTQLSVL.

The chain carries TRBV7-9 and TRBJ2-5; D is unclear. CDR3 length: 15 amino acids. The V gene lost 5 bases and the J gene lost 2 bases, with 15 bases spanning the gap. Germline V CDR1 and CDR2: SEHNR, FQNEAQ (reference sequence). The CDR3 nucleotides read TGTGCCAGCAGCCTTGGGCGACATGGGCAAGAGACCCAGTACTTC. Its protein product is CASSLGRHGQETQYF.

This chain connects TRBV9 to TRBJ2-6; D is perhaps TRBD2 (5 bases). The CDR3 loop spans 16 amino acids. V gave up 4 bases and J gave up 0 bases, with 11 bases separating them. The germline V gene encodes CDR1 SGDLS and CDR2 YYNGEE. In DNA form, the CDR3 reads TGTGCCAGCAGCCGAGGACTGAACTCTGGGGCCAACGTCCTGACTTTC. This gives the protein CASSRGLNSGANVLTF.

V and J are TRBV27 and TRBJ2-7; 7 nucleotides match TRBD1. J lost 6 bases, V lost 6 bases, and 8 bases had no gene match. CDR1 MNHEY and CDR2 SMNVEV come from the germline V gene (reference sequence). The CDR3 is 13 amino acids. CDR3 protein: CASSHTGVAEQYF. CDR3 sequence (DNA): TGTGCCAGCAGCCATACAGGGGTGGCCGAGCAGTACTTC.

This clone has only one observation. The chain links TRBV28 to TRBJ1-2, with D perhaps matching TRBD1 (6 bases). The CDR3 is 14 residues long. CDR1 and CDR2 from the germline V gene are MDHEN and SYDVKM. The V and J ends lost 8 bases and 6 bases respectively, with 19 bases between them. The CDR3 DNA reads as TGTGCCAGCCGCAGACAGACAGGTCCCAATGGCTACACCTTC. It codes for CASRRQTGPNGYTF.

This clone was seen only a few times. The same CDR3 can be traced to other DNA sequences in this sample. The V gene is TRBV18, the J gene TRBJ1-1, with D possibly matching TRBD1 (6 bases). The germline V gene has CDR1 KGHSH and CDR2 LQKENI. The CDR3 has 14 residues. V dropped 2 bases and J dropped 1 base, with 8 bases sitting between them. For the CDR3, the DNA is TGTGCCAGCTCACCAGGCAGGGGGAACACTGAAGCTTTCTTT. This encodes CASSPGRGNTEAFF.

This chain connects TRBV6-5 to TRBJ2-7; 8 nucleotides match TRBD2. The J segment lost 7 bases and the V segment lost 8 bases, leaving 10 bases of the junction unmatched. Germline CDR1 reads MNHEY; CDR2 reads SVGAGI. CDR3 length: 13 amino acids. In DNA form, the CDR3 reads TGTGCCAGCGAAGTTAGCGGGACCGGGGAGCAGTACTTC. Its translation: CASEVSGTGEQYF.

This chain joins TRBV5-4 and TRBJ2-6; D possibly corresponds to TRBD2 (6 bases). The germline V gene has CDR1 SGHNT and CDR2 YYREEE (reference sequence). The CDR3 is 17 amino acids. Trimming cost V 0 bases and J 0 bases, with 10 bases left between them. For the CDR3, the DNA is TGTGCCAGCAGCTTGGGGGCGGGGAGCTCTGGGGCCAACGTCCTGACTTTC. Amino acids: CASSLGAGSSGANVLTF.

CDR3 nucleotides: TGTGCCATCAGTGACAGGGGTCAGCCCCAGCATTTT. It specifies CAISDRGQPQHF. The chain employs TRBV10-3 and TRBJ1-5; possibly TRBD1 for D (6 bases). CDR3 length equals 12 residues. V lost 3 bases, J lost 6 bases, and 6 bases lay in between. Germline V gene data show CDR1 as ENHRY and CDR2 as SYGVKD.

This chain uses TRBV11-2 with TRBJ2-1, with 11 bases fitting TRBD2. In germline, CDR1 is SGHAT, CDR2 FQNNGV. J gave up 7 bases and V 8 bases, and 7 bases lay outside the gene matches. The CDR3 extends over 14 amino acids. As DNA, the CDR3 is TGTGCCAGCCAACTAGCGGGAGAAGGTAATGAGCAGTTCTTC. Amino acid sequence: CASQLAGEGNEQFF.

This clone was seen once. A read error is the likely source, as a far larger clone sits one nucleotide away. The chain carries TRBV15 and TRBJ2-7, with 7 bases fitting TRBD2. The CDR3 contains 15 residues. Per germline, CDR1 LNHNV and CDR2 YYDKDF (reference sequence). DNA for the CDR3: TGTGCCTCCAGCAGAGAGGGAGGGAGCTCCTACGAGCAGTACTTC. Protein: CASSREGGSSYEQYF.

The J gene is TRBJ2-1, the V gene TRBV9, with TRBD1 identical over 7 bases. CDR3 length equals 15 residues. V lost 0 bases and J lost 6; bases outside the gene matches: 6. The germline V gene encodes CDR1 SGDLS and CDR2 YYNGEE. The DNA of the CDR3 is TGTGCCAGCAGCGTAGTCGACAGGGTTAGCAATGAGCAGTTCTTC. Its translation: CASSVVDRVSNEQFF.

The table lists this clone with many counts. Other DNA sequences in the sample encode the same CDR3. The chain recombines TRBV29-1 with TRBJ2-7, with 8 nucleotides matching TRBD1. Germline CDR1 reads SQVTM; CDR2 reads ANQGSEA. J gave up 0 bases and V 1 base, and 8 bases lay outside the gene matches. CDR3 size: 16 residues. CDR3: CSVEAPGTGGSYEQYF. DNA of the CDR3: TGCAGCGTTGAAGCCCCGGGCACAGGGGGCTCCTACGAGCAGTACTTC.

The rearrangement joins TRBV28 to TRBJ1-5; maybe TRBD1 (5 bases). The V and J ends lost 6 bases and 5 bases respectively, with 14 bases between them. Per the germline V gene, CDR1 is MDHEN and CDR2 is SYDVKM. The CDR3 length is 14 residues. CDR3 sequence reads: CASRWGLGDQPQHF. CDR3 nucleotides: TGTGCCAGCAGATGGGGGTTAGGTGATCAGCCCCAGCATTTT. Together with reference TRBV28 and TRBJ1-5, the CDR3 gives the full variable domain: DVKVTQSSRYLVKRTGEKVFLECVQDMDHENMFWYRQDPGLGLRLIYFSYDVKMKEKGDIPEGYSVSREKKERFSLILESASTNQTSMYLCASRWGLGDQPQHFGDGTRLSIL.

The chain has TRBV10-2 and TRBJ2-2; maybe TRBD1 (6 bases). Per the germline V gene, CDR1 is WSHSY and CDR2 is SAAADI. The CDR3 loop spans 15 amino acids. The V gene lost 8 bases and the J gene lost 7 bases, with 20 bases spanning the gap. This CDR3 is CASSRGRGDGGELFF. The CDR3 region has the DNA TGCGCCAGCTCCAGAGGCAGGGGTGATGGCGGGGAGCTGTTTTTT.

The V and J genes are TRBV30 and TRBJ1-1; TRBD1 agrees at 9 bases. The CDR3 totals 15 residues. The ends lost 2 bases at V and 1 base at J; junction bases unmatched: 5. CDR1 is GTSNPN, CDR2 SVGIG, per germline (reference sequence). The CDR3 region is CAWSYYRGRNTEAFF. The CDR3 coding sequence is TGTGCCTGGAGTTATTACAGGGGGCGGAACACTGAAGCTTTCTTT.

Many counts were recorded for this clone. The chain is built from TRBV6-4 and TRBJ2-3; D could derive from TRBD1 or TRBD2 (5 bases each). This CDR3 is built from 14 residues. V lost 6 bases to trimming and J lost 6 bases, with 16 bases between them. Germline CDR1 and CDR2: MRHNA and SNTAGT. CDR3 residues: CASSRDEGSDTQYF. CDR3 DNA sequence: TGTGCCAGCAGCCGGGACGAGGGGTCGGATACGCAGTATTTT.

The gene calls are TRBV27 and TRBJ2-5; D is possibly TRBD2 (5 bases). The CDR3 covers 13 residues. Per germline, CDR1 MNHEY and CDR2 SMNVEV (reference sequence). The germline V and J ends were trimmed by 2 bases and 10 bases, with 14 bases remaining between them. The CDR3 spells CASSLTYVGDQYF. CDR3 nucleotide sequence: TGTGCCAGCAGTTTAACCTACGTGGGAGACCAGTACTTC.

CDR3 sequence reads: CASSESPRDYSDTQYF. As DNA, the CDR3 is TGCGCCAGCAGTGAGTCCCCCCGGGACTACTCAGATACGCAGTATTTT. The chain employs TRBV10-1 and TRBJ2-3; the match to TRBD2 covers 7 bases. The CDR3 length is 16 residues. V shed 0 bases, J shed 4 bases, and the junction held 7 bases outside the gene matches. Germline V gene sequence: CDR1 WNHNN, CDR2 SYGVQD (reference sequence).

The chain is built from TRBV5-6 and TRBJ2-3; possibly TRBD1 for D (8 bases). This CDR3 spans 15 amino acids. Germline values: CDR1 SGHDT, CDR2 YYEEEE. With 6 bases removed from V and 3 bases from J, the gap between germline ends came to 17 bases. CDR3 protein: CASNYRGGSTDTQYF. In DNA, the CDR3 is TGTGCCAGCAACTACAGGGGGGGCTCGACAGATACGCAGTATTTT. Full variable domain (remainder filled in from reference TRBV5-6 and TRBJ2-3): DAGVTQSPTHLIKTRGQQVTLRCSPKSGHDTVSWYQQALGQGPQFIFQYYEEEERQRGNFPDRFSGHQFPNYSSELNVNALLLGDSALYLCASNYRGGSTDTQYFGPGTRLTVL.

The genes are TRBV21-1 and TRBJ1-2. TRBV21-1 is a documented pseudogene. The CDR3 length is 16 residues. This CDR3 is CASSKGYGGSNYGYTF. The CDR3 bases are TGTGCCAGCAGCAAAGGGTACGGGGGGTCTAACTATGGCTACACCTTC.